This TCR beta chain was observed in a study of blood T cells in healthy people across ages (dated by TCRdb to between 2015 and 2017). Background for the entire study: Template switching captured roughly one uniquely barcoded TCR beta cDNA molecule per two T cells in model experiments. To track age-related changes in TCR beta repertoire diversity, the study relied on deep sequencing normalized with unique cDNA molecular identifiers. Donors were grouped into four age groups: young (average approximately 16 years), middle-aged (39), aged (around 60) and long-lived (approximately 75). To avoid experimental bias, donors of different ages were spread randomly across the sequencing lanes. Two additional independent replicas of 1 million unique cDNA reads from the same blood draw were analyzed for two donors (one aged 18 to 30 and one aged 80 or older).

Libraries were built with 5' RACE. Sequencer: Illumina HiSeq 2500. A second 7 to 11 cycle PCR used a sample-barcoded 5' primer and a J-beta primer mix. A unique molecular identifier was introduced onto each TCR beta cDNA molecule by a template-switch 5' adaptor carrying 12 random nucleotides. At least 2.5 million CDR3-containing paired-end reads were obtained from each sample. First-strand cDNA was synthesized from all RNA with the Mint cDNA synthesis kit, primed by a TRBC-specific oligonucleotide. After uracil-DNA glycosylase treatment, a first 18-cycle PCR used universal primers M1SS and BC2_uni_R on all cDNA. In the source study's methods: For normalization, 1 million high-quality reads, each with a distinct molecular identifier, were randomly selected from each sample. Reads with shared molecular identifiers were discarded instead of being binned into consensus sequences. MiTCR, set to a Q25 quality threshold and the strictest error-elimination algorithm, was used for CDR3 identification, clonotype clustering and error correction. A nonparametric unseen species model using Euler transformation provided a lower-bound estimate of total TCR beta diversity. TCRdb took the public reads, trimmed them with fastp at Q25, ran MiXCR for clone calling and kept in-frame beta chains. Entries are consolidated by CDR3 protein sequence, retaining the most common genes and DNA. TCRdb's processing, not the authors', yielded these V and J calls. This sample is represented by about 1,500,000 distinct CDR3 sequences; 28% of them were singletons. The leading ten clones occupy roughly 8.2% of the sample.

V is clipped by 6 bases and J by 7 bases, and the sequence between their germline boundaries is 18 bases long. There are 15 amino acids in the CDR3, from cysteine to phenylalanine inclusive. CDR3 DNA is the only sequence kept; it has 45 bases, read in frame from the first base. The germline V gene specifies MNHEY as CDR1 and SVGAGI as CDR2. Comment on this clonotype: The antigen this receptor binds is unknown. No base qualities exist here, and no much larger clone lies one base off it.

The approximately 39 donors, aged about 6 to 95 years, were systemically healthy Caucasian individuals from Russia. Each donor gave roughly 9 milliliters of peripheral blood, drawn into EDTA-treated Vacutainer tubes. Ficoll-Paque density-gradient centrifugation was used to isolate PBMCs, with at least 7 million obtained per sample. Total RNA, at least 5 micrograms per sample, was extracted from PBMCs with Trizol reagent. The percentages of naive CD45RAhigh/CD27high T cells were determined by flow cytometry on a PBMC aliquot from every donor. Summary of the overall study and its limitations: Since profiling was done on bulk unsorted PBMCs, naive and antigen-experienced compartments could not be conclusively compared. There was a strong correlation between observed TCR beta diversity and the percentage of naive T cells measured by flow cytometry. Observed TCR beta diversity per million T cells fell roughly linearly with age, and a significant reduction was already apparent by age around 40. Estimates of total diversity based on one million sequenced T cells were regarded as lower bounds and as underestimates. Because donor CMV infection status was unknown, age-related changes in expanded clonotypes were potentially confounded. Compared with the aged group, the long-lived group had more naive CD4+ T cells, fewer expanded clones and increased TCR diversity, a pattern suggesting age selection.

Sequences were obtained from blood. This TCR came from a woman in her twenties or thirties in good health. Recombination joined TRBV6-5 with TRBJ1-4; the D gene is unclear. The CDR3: CASSHAGQDFEKLFF. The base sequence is TGTGCCAGCAGCCACGCCGGCCAGGATTTTGAAAAACTGTTTTTT.